This T cell receptor beta chain was documented in a study of blood T cell repertoires in COVID-19. Across the whole study: COVID-19 samples from acute and convalescent phases originated in the United States, Italy and Spain. From T cells, B-cell-depleted T cells, or PBMCs came the material, which was cDNA or gDNA.

This CDR3 has 20 amino acids. CDR1 and CDR2 from the germline V gene are SNHLY and FYNNEI. The J segment lost 8 bases and the V segment lost 0 bases, leaving 21 bases of the junction unmatched. Per the original data handling: Reference gene primer amplification in the assay estimated nucleated cell counts. The repertoire was sequenced with immunoSEQ multiplex PCR; TCRdb's copy has only in-frame clones and lacks some. V and J calls plus clone size are reproduced from that table; the DNA served to infer D and trimming. Here the sample spans around 200,000 clones, around 87% being singletons. Sequences were obtained from peripheral blood. This chain uses TRBV2 with TRBJ1-2; 10 bases are shared with TRBD1. This sequence was found in a man between 18 and 35 years old with active or convalescent COVID-19. CDR3 in amino acids: CASSEAPLRTGGNSARGYTF. As DNA, the CDR3 is TGTGCCAGCAGTGAAGCCCCCTTACGGACAGGGGGTAATTCTGCCCGCGGCTACACCTTC.